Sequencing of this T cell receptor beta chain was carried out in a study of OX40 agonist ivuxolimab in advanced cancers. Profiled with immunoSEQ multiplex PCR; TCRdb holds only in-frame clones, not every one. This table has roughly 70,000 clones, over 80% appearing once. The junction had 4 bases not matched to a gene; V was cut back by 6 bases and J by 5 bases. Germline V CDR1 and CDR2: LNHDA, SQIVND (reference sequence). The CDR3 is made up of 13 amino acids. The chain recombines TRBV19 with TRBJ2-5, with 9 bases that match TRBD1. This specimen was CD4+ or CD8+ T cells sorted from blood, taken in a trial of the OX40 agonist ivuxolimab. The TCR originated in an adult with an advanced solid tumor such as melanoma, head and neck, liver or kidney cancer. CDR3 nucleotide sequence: TGTGCCAGTAGGGGACAGGGCCGCGAGACCCAGTACTTC. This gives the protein CASRGQGRETQYF.